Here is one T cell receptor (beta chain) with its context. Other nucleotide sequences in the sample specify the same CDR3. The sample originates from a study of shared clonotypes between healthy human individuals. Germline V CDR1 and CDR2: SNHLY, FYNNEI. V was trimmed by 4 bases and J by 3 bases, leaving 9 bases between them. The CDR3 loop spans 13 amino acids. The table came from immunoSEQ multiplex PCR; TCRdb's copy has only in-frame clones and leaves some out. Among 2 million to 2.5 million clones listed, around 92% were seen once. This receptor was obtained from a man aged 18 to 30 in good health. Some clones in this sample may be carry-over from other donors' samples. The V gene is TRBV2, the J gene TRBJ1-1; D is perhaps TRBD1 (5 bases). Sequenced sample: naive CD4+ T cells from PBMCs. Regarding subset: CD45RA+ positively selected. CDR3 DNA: TGTGCCAGCAGTGGGGCGGGGGACACTGAAGCTTTCTTT. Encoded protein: CASSGAGDTEAFF.